This passage covers 3 T cell receptor beta chains from one sample sequenced in a study of regulatory T cells in long-lasting Graves disease. Indicated time point: newly diagnosed GD, antithyroid drugs for less than 3 months. Extracted RNA from PBMCs served as the source of the TCR library. For TCR beta, libraries came from iRepertoire HTBI primers and Arm-PCR of CDR3 regions. MiXCR was run by TCRdb on the multiplex PCR reads, yielding one entry per CDR3 protein. The table shows hundreds of thousands of distinct CDR3 sequences, with around 17% occurring only once. These data also formed part of another study, on T cells in Graves' hyperthyroidism and ophthalmopathy.

Sequences were derived from peripheral blood mononuclear cells (PBMCs), sampled at new diagnosis, from a patient treated with antithyroid drugs. The receptor source for this set is a middle-aged man with Graves disease.

This clonotype was detected many times. Just one base apart from a much larger clone, this may be a read error. The V call is TRBV24-1, the J call TRBJ2-5, with D unresolved. Germline-derived CDR1 and CDR2 are KGHDR and SFDVKD. The CDR3 consists of 13 residues. V was shortened by 0 bases and J by 4 bases, with 5 bases between the two germline ends. CDR3 sequence: CATSDLSRETQYF. CDR3 bases: TGTGCCACCAGTGATTTGAGCAGAGAGACCCAGTACTTC.

The chain joins TRBV5-1 to TRBJ1-4, with D hard to call. Germline V gene sequence: CDR1 SGHRS, CDR2 YFSETQ. The germline V and J ends were trimmed by 4 bases and 14 bases, with 21 bases remaining between them. The length of the CDR3 is 14 residues. CDR3: CASSLRWPSSQLFF. In DNA form, the CDR3 reads TGCGCCAGCAGCCTGAGATGGCCCAGTAGCCAGCTGTTTTTT. Full variable domain (outside the CDR3, taken from reference TRBV5-1 and TRBJ1-4): KAGVTQTPRYLIKTRGQQVTLSCSPISGHRSVSWYQQTPGQGLQFLFEYFSETQRNKGNFPGRFSGRQFSNSRSEMNVSTLELGDSALYLCASSLRWPSSQLFFGSGTQLSVL.

This clonotype appeared a few times. The DNA of the CDR3 is TGTGCCAGCAGCTCGGACGGACCAATCGGGGAGCAGTACTTC. Its protein is CASSSDGPIGEQYF. J is TRBJ2-7 and V is TRBV7-2; D unresolved. Germline loops: CDR1 SGHTA, CDR2 FQGNSA. The CDR3 runs to 14 residues. The V end lost 4 bases, the J end lost 7 bases, and 17 bases lay between the germline ends.